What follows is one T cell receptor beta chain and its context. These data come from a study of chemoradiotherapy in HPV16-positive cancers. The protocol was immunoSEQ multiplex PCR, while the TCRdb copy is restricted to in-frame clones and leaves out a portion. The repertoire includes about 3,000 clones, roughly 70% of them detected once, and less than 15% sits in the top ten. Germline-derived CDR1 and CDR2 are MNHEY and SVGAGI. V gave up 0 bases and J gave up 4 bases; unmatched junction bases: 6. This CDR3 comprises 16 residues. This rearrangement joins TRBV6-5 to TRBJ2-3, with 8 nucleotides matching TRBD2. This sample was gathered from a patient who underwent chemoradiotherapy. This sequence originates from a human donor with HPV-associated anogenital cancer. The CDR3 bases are TGTGCCAGCAGTTACTCGAGTCGGGGGGGCGCAGATACGCAGTATTTT. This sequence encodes CASSYSSRGGADTQYF.